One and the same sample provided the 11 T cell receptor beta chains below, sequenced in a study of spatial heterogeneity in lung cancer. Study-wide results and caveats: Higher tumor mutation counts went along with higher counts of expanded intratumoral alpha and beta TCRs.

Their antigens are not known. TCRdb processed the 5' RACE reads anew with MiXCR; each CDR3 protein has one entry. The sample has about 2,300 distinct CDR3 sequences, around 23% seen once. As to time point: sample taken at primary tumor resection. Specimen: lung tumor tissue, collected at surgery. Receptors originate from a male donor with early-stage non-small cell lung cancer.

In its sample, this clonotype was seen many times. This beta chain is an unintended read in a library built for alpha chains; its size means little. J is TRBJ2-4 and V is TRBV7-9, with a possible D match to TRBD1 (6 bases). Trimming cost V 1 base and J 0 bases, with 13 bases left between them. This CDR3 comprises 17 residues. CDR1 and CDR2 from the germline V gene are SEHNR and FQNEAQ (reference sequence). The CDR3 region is CASSLGRGTLAKNIQYF. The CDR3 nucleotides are TGTGCCAGCAGCTTAGGACGAGGGACATTAGCCAAAAACATTCAGTACTTC.

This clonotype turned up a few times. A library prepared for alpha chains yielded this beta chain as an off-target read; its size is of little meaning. CDR3 in DNA: TGTGCCAGCAGTTCTCCTGAAAATTCACCCCTCCACTTT. The encoded protein is CASSSPENSPLHF. V and J are TRBV6-6 and TRBJ1-6; D is uncertain. CDR3 length: 13 residues. Germline CDR1 and CDR2: MNHNY and SVGAGI (reference sequence). The V end lost 4 bases, the J end lost 7 bases, and 8 bases lay between the germline ends.

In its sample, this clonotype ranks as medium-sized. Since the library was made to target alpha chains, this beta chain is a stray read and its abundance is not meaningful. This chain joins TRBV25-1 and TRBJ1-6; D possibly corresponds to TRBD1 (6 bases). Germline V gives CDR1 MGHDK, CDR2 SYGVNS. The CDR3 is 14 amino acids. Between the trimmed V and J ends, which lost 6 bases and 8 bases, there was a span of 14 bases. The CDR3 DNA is TGTGCCAGCAGGGAACAGGGAGGGTATTCACCCCTCCACTTT. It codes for CASREQGGYSPLHF.

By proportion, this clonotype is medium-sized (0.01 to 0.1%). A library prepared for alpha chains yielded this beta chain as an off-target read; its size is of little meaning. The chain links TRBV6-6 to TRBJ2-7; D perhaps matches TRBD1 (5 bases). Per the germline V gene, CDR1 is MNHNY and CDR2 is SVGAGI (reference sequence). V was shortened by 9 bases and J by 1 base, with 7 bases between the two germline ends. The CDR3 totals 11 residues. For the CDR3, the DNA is TGTGCCAGTGGACATTCCTACGAGCAGTACTTC. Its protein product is CASGHSYEQYF.

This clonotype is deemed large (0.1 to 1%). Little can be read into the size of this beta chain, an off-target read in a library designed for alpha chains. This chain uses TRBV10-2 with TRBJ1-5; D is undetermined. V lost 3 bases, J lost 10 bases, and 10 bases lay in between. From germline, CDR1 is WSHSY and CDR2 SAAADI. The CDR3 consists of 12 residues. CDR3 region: CASSDWGVPQHF. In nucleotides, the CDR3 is TGCGCCAGCAGTGACTGGGGAGTTCCCCAGCATTTT.

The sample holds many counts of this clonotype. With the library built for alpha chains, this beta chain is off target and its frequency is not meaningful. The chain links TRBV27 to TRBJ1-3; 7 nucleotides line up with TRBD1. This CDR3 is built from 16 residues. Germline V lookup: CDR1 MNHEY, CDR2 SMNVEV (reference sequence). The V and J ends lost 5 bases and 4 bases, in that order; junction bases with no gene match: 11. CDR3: CASSPSTGVRGNTIYF. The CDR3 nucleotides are TGTGCCAGCAGTCCATCCACAGGGGTAAGAGGAAACACCATATATTTT.

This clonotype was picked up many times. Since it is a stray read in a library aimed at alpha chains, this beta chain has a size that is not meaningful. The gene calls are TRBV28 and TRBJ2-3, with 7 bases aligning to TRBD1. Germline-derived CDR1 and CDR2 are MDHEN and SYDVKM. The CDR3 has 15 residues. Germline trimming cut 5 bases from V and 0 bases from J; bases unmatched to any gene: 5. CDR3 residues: CASSHRDSSTDTQYF. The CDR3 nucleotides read TGTGCCAGCAGTCACCGGGACAGTAGCACAGATACGCAGTATTTT.

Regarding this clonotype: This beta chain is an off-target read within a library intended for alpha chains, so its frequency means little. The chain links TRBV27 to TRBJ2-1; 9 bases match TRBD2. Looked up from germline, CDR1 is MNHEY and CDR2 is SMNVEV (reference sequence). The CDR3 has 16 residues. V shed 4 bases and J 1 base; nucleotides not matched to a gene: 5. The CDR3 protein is CASSSLLAGSYNEQFF. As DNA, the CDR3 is TGTGCCAGCAGTTCGCTCCTAGCGGGATCCTACAATGAGCAGTTCTTC.

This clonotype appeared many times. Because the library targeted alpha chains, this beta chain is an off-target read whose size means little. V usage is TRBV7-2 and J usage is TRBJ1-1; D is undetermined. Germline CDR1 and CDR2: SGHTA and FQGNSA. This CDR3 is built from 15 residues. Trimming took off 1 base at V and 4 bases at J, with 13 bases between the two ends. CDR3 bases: TGTGCCAGCAGCTTAGTAGCCGGGGTGGGCACTGAAGCTTTCTTT. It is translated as CASSLVAGVGTEAFF.

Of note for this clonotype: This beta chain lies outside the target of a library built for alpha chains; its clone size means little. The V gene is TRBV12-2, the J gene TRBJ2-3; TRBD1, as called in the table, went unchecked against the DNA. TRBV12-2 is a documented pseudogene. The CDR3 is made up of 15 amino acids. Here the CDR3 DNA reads TGTGCAAGTCGCTTAGTCCCCCATTTTGGAGATACGCAGTATTTT. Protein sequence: CASRLVPHFGDTQYF.

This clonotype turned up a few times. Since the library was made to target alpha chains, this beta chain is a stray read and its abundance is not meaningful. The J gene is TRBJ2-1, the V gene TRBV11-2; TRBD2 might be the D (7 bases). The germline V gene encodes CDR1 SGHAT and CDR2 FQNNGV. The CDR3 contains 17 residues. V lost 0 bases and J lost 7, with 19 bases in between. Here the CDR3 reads CASSLDQVGGPRNEQFF. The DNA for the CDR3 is TGTGCCAGCAGCTTAGATCAAGTGGGGGGGCCGAGAAATGAGCAGTTCTTC.